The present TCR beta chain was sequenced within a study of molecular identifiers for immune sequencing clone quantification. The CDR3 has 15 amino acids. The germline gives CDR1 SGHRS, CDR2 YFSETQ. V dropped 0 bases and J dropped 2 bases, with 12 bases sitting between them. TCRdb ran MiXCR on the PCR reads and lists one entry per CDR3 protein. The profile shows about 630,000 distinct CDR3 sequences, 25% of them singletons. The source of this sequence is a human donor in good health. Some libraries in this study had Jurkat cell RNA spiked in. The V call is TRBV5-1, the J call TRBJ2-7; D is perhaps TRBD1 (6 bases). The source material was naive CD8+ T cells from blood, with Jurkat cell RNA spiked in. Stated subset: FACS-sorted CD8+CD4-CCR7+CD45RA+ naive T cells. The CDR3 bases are TGCGCCAGCAGCTTGGCCCGCGAGGGGGCCTACGAGCAGTACTTC. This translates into CASSLAREGAYEQYF.